The source of this T cell receptor (beta chain) is a study of blood T cell repertoires in COVID-19. Study-wide background: Both acute and convalescent COVID-19 samples were obtained from the United States, Italy and Spain. Nucleic acid was either cDNA or gDNA, and it came from T cells, B-cell-depleted T cells, or PBMCs.

In the authors' methods: Reference gene primer amplification in the assay estimated nucleated cell counts. Data came from immunoSEQ multiplex PCR; TCRdb stores just in-frame clones and leaves some out. D and trimming come from the DNA, and the V and J calls and clone size come from that table. In the table there are 75,000 to 95,000 clones, roughly 88% of which are singletons. V dropped 5 bases and J dropped 0 bases, with 17 bases sitting between them. Germline-derived CDR1 and CDR2 are LNHDA and SQIVND (reference sequence). CDR3 length: 16 amino acids. The receptor was derived from a woman older than 75 with acute or convalescent COVID-19. The chain employs TRBV19 and TRBJ2-7; tentative D call: TRBD2 (7 bases). Material: peripheral blood. CDR3 sequence: CASSSIKGGSSYEQYF. The DNA for the CDR3 is TGTGCCAGTAGTTCCATTAAGGGGGGGAGCTCCTACGAGCAGTACTTC.